These 27 T cell receptor beta chains came from one sample sequenced in a study of T cell responses to AZD1222 COVID-19 vaccine. TCRdb's copy holds only in-frame clones and misses some; the assay was immunoSEQ multiplex PCR. The table records 74,000 or so clones, roughly 81% of them present only once. Specimen: peripheral blood, collected on day 0 of AZD1222 vaccination. The receptors originated from an adult in good health.

CDR3 in amino acids: CASSLLGRAGNQPQHF. As DNA, the CDR3 is TGTGCCAGCAGCTTATTGGGCAGGGCGGGCAATCAGCCCCAGCATTTT. This rearrangement joins TRBV7-6 to TRBJ1-5, with a possible D match to TRBD1 (5 bases). The CDR3 is made up of 16 amino acids. V was pared by 2 bases and J by 2 bases, with 13 bases between. Per germline, CDR1 SGHVS and CDR2 FNYEAQ.

This chain joins TRBV5-6 and TRBJ1-6, with 7 bases matching TRBD1. The V and J ends lost 0 bases and 3 bases, in that order; junction bases with no gene match: 6. The CDR3 has 17 residues. Per germline, CDR1 SGHDT and CDR2 YYEEEE. The CDR3 is CASSLGIGGYYNSPLHF. The DNA for the CDR3 is TGTGCCAGCAGCTTGGGTATAGGGGGCTACTATAATTCACCCCTCCACTTT.

The V call is TRBV19, the J call TRBJ1-2, with 9 bases aligning to TRBD1. The junction had 7 bases not matched to a gene; V was cut back by 4 bases and J by 4 bases. This CDR3 contains 15 residues. Germline-derived CDR1 and CDR2 are LNHDA and SQIVND (reference sequence). The CDR3 sequence is CASSSPLGQGYGYTF. CDR3 coding DNA: TGTGCCAGTAGTAGCCCGTTGGGACAGGGCTATGGCTACACCTTC.

The chain recombines TRBV2 with TRBJ1-1, with no clear D. The length of the CDR3 is 11 residues. V lost 10 bases to trimming and J lost 3 bases, with 9 bases between them. The germline gives CDR1 SNHLY, CDR2 FYNNEI. The CDR3 is CATGRYTEAFF. DNA of the CDR3: TGTGCCACCGGACGGTACACTGAAGCTTTCTTT.

This CDR3 reads CAISWTGVGNTIYF. In DNA form, the CDR3 reads TGTGCCATCAGTTGGACAGGCGTTGGAAACACCATATATTTT. The gene calls are TRBV10-3 and TRBJ1-3; 7 nucleotides align to TRBD1. Germline CDR1 and CDR2: ENHRY and SYGVKD. V shed 5 bases and J 3 bases; nucleotides not matched to a gene: 4. The CDR3 contains 14 residues.

The chain employs TRBV3-1 (or the pseudogene TRBV3-2) and TRBJ2-7; tentatively, D is TRBD2 (5 bases). Trimming took 1 base from V and 3 from J, leaving 13 bases between them. The CDR3 totals 15 residues. Germline V gene data show CDR1 as LGHDT and CDR2 as YNNKEL (reference sequence). The CDR3 is CASSQVAGSRYEQYF. The DNA for the CDR3 is TGTGCCAGCAGCCAAGTGGCTGGGAGTCGCTACGAGCAGTACTTC.

The rearrangement joins TRBV24-1 to TRBJ1-5; 9 bases line up with TRBD1. There are 16 residues in the CDR3. V was clipped by 9 bases and J by 7 bases; unmatched bases: 15. Looked up from germline, CDR1 is KGHDR and CDR2 is SFDVKD. CDR3: CATGVSGQGHDQPQHF. In nucleotides, the CDR3 is TGTGCCACCGGGGTATCGGGACAGGGACATGACCAGCCCCAGCATTTT.

J is TRBJ2-1 and V is TRBV7-9; 7 bases line up with TRBD1. Germline trimming cut 5 bases from V and 11 bases from J; bases unmatched to any gene: 3. CDR1 SEHNR and CDR2 FQNEAQ come from the germline V gene (reference sequence). There are 11 residues in the CDR3. The CDR3 coding sequence is TGTGCCAGCAGCCAGGACAGGAAGCAGTTCTTC. Amino acid sequence: CASSQDRKQFF.

The genes are TRBV18 and TRBJ2-5, with D perhaps matching TRBD1 (5 bases). Germline CDR1 reads KGHSH; CDR2 reads LQKENI. The CDR3 loop spans 14 amino acids. V was trimmed by 4 bases and J by 3 bases, leaving 12 bases between them. CDR3 DNA: TGTGCCAGCTCACAAATCGACAGTAAAGAGACCCAGTACTTC. It encodes CASSQIDSKETQYF.

This chain uses TRBV3-1 (or the pseudogene TRBV3-2) with TRBJ2-1, with unresolved D. The CDR3 length is 14 residues. The germline V and J ends were trimmed by 1 base and 8 bases, with 12 bases remaining between them. The V gene's germline CDR1 is LGHDT and CDR2 YNNKEL (reference sequence). CDR3 nucleotide sequence: TGTGCCAGCAGCCAAGGGCCTTTGGTAGATGAGCAGTTCTTC. It translates to CASSQGPLVDEQFF.

This clone was counted between two and nine times. This chain joins TRBV7-9 and TRBJ2-3, with TRBD2 identical over 12 bases. The CDR3 sequence is 16 residues long. The V segment lost 4 bases and the J segment 4 bases; nucleotides outside the gene matches: 6. Germline V gene lookup returns CDR1 SEHNR and CDR2 FQNEAQ (reference sequence). The CDR3 region is CASSSSSGGVADTQYF. The CDR3 region has the DNA TGTGCCAGCAGCTCCTCTAGCGGGGGGGTCGCAGATACGCAGTATTTT.

This rearrangement joins TRBV6-5 to TRBJ1-2; D not resolved. Germline lookup yields CDR1 MNHEY and CDR2 SVGAGI. The CDR3 has 13 residues. V was cut by 0 bases and J by 4 bases, with 6 bases left in between. Here the CDR3 DNA reads TGTGCCAGCAGTTACTCGGGTCCCTATGGCTACACCTTC. Translated: CASSYSGPYGYTF.

The chain carries TRBV6-2 or TRBV6-3 and TRBJ2-7; a possible D gene is TRBD1 (6 bases). V gave up 4 bases and J gave up 6 bases, with 22 bases separating them. CDR3 length equals 16 residues. From germline, CDR1 is MNHEY and CDR2 SVGEGT. CDR3 residues: CASSSPRTARHGEQYF. The CDR3 coding sequence is TGTGCCAGCAGTTCGCCCAGGACAGCGAGACATGGCGAGCAGTACTTC.

The chain couples TRBV6-5 to TRBJ1-2; D is ambiguous. The CDR3 is made up of 13 amino acids. CDR1 is MNHEY and CDR2 is SVGAGI in the germline V gene. Deletions cut 5 bases from V and 0 bases from J, with 7 bases between. The CDR3 DNA reads TGTGCCAGCAGTCCCCAGCCTAACTATGGCTACACCTTC. Its translation is CASSPQPNYGYTF.

The chain carries TRBV9 and TRBJ2-3, with D perhaps TRBD2 (5 bases). CDR1 is SGDLS and CDR2 is YYNGEE in the germline V gene. Trimming shortened V by 2 bases and J by 3 bases, and 7 bases separated the two germline ends. The CDR3 has 13 residues. The CDR3 DNA reads as TGTGCCAGCAGCGTGTCGGGGACAGATACGCAGTATTTT. This sequence encodes CASSVSGTDTQYF.

The V gene is TRBV11-1, the J gene TRBJ2-3; D is unresolved. Trimming stripped 0 bases from V and 4 bases from J, with 8 bases between. CDR1 and CDR2 from the germline V gene are SGHAT and FQDESV (reference sequence). The CDR3 runs to 14 residues. The CDR3 spells CASSLATDADTQYF. The CDR3, as DNA: TGTGCCAGCAGCTTAGCGACGGACGCAGATACGCAGTATTTT.

The chain joins TRBV19 to TRBJ1-2, with D possibly being TRBD1 (5 bases). V lost 8 bases, J lost 4 bases, and 11 bases lay in between. Germline CDR1 and CDR2: LNHDA and SQIVND (reference sequence). This CDR3 has 12 amino acids. This chain's CDR3 is CASGQAPYGYTF. The CDR3 DNA follows: TGTGCCAGTGGACAAGCCCCCTATGGCTACACCTTC.

The chain recombines TRBV24-1 with TRBJ1-2; 7 bases are a match to TRBD1. V dropped 3 bases and J dropped 7; count of bases not matched to a gene: 4. The CDR3 contains 13 residues. The germline V gene has CDR1 KGHDR and CDR2 SFDVKD. CDR3: CATSDTTGAGYTF. The CDR3 DNA is TGTGCCACCAGTGATACCACAGGGGCTGGCTACACCTTC.

The CDR3 reads CASSPAGTGTGEQYF. CDR3 nucleotide sequence: TGTGCCAGCAGCCCCGCGGGGACAGGGACGGGCGAGCAGTACTTC. V usage is TRBV7-9 and J usage is TRBJ2-7, with TRBD1 matching 9 bases. V dropped 5 bases and J dropped 6; count of bases not matched to a gene: 11. The germline V gene encodes CDR1 SEHNR and CDR2 FQNEAQ (reference sequence). The CDR3 has 15 residues.

This chain links TRBV3-1 (or the pseudogene TRBV3-2) with TRBJ1-1; D unclear. CDR1 LGHDT and CDR2 YNNKEL come from the germline V gene (reference sequence). V was pared by 1 base and J by 4 bases, with 7 bases between. This CDR3 is 13 amino acids long. The CDR3 protein is CASSQGTPTEAFF. The CDR3 DNA reads TGTGCCAGCAGCCAAGGAACCCCCACTGAAGCTTTCTTT.

This clone has a single count. The V gene is TRBV5-4, the J gene TRBJ2-7, with D perhaps matching TRBD1 (7 bases). CDR1 is SGHNT, CDR2 YYREEE, per germline (reference sequence). The germline V and J ends were trimmed by 2 bases and 1 base, with 13 bases remaining between them. The length of the CDR3 is 15 residues. The CDR3 here is CASSFQGGRSYEQYF. The CDR3 bases are TGTGCCAGCAGCTTCCAGGGGGGTAGGTCCTACGAGCAGTACTTC.

The chain combines TRBV9 with TRBJ2-7; D gene unclear. CDR1 SGDLS and CDR2 YYNGEE come from the germline V gene. Trimming removed 2 bases from V and 4 bases from J, with 16 bases in between. This CDR3 region has 15 residues. The CDR3, as DNA: TGTGCCAGCAGCGTCGGGCACCTAGAGGATTACGAGCAGTACTTC. This sequence encodes CASSVGHLEDYEQYF.

V is TRBV2 and J is TRBJ1-2, with 8 bases matching TRBD1. This CDR3 contains 12 residues. Germline CDR1 is SNHLY and CDR2 is FYNNEI. After removal of 6 bases from V and 8 bases from J, the junction contained 5 bases not matched to a gene. The CDR3 loop reads CASSGGQGGYTF. The CDR3 DNA follows: TGTGCCAGCAGCGGAGGACAGGGCGGCTACACCTTC.

In the case of this clone: This same CDR3 is encoded by further DNA sequences in the sample. The chain carries TRBV5-1 and TRBJ1-5; D ambiguous. In germline, CDR1 is SGHRS, CDR2 YFSETQ. The CDR3 is 14 residues long. Trimming took off 2 bases at V and 3 bases at J, with 9 bases between the two ends. For the CDR3, the DNA is TGCGCCAGCAGCTTAACCGGGAACAATCAGCCCCAGCATTTT. It specifies CASSLTGNNQPQHF. The variable domain in full, with the rest retrieved from reference TRBV5-1 and TRBJ1-5, is KAGVTQTPRYLIKTRGQQVTLSCSPISGHRSVSWYQQTPGQGLQFLFEYFSETQRNKGNFPGRFSGRQFSNSRSEMNVSTLELGDSALYLCASSLTGNNQPQHFGDGTRLSIL.

This chain connects TRBV19 to TRBJ2-3; D may be TRBD2 (6 bases). This CDR3 region has 15 residues. V was trimmed by 3 bases and J by 3 bases, leaving 13 bases between them. From germline, CDR1 is LNHDA and CDR2 SQIVND (reference sequence). CDR3 residues: CASSIVGGQTDTQYF. The CDR3, as DNA: TGTGCCAGTAGTATCGTCGGGGGTCAGACAGATACGCAGTATTTT.

The J gene is TRBJ2-3, the V gene TRBV7-6; 10 bases map to TRBD2. The CDR3 is 15 amino acids. Germline CDR1 reads SGHVS; CDR2 reads FNYEAQ. The trim removed 4 bases at V and 5 bases at J, leaving 6 bases unmatched. The CDR3 is CASSSLAGGVDTQYF. For the CDR3, the DNA is TGTGCCAGCAGCTCCTTAGCGGGGGGTGTAGATACGCAGTATTTT.

The chain has TRBV6-5 and TRBJ2-1, with 8 bases fitting TRBD1. V shed 5 bases and J 10 bases; nucleotides not matched to a gene: 7. Germline assignment: CDR1 MNHEY and CDR2 SVGAGI. This CDR3 has 13 residues. This CDR3 reads CASSRARQGEQFF. In DNA, the CDR3 is TGTGCCAGCAGTCGGGCCCGACAGGGGGAGCAGTTCTTC.